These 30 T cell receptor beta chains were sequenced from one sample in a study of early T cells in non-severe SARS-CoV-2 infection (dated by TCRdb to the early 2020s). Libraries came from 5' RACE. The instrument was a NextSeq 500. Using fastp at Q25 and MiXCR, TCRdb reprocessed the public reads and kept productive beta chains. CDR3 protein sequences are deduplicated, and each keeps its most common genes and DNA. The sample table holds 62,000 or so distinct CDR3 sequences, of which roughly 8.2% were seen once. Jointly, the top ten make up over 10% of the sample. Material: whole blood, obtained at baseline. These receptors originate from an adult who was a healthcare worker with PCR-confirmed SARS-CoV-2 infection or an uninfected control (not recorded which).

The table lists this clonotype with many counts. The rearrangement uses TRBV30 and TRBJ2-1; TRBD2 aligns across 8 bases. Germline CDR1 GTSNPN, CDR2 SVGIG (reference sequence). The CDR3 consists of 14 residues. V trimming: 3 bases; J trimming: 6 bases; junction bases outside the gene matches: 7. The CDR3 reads CAWSPTSDGNEQFF. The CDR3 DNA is TGTGCCTGGAGCCCGACTAGCGACGGCAATGAGCAGTTCTTC.

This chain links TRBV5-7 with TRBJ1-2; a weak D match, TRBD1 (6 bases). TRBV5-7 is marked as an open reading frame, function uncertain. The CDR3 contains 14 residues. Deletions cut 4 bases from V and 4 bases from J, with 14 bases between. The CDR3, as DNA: TGTGCCAGCAGCCCAGGGGACGACGGCTATGGCTACACCTTC. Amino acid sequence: CASSPGDDGYGYTF.

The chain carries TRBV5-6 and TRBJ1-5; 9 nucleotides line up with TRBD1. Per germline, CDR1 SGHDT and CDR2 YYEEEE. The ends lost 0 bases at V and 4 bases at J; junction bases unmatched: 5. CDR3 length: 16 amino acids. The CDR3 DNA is TGTGCCAGCAGCTTGGGCCGGACAGGGGTTAATCAGCCCCAGCATTTT. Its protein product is CASSLGRTGVNQPQHF. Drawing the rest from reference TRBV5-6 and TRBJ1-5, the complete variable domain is DAGVTQSPTHLIKTRGQQVTLRCSPKSGHDTVSWYQQALGQGPQFIFQYYEEEERQRGNFPDRFSGHQFPNYSSELNVNALLLGDSALYLCASSLGRTGVNQPQHFGDGTRLSIL.

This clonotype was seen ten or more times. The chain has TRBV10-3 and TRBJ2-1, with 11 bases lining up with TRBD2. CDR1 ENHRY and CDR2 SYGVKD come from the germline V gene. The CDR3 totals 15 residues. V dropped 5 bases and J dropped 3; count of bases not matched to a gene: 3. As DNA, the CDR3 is TGTGCCATCAGTCCGACTAGCGGGGTCTACAATGAGCAGTTCTTC. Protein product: CAISPTSGVYNEQFF.

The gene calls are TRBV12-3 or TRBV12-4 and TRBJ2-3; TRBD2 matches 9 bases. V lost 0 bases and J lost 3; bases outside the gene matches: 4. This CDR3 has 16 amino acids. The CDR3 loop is CASSLAAGGPTDTQYF. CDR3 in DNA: TGTGCCAGCAGTTTAGCGGCGGGAGGGCCTACAGATACGCAGTATTTT.

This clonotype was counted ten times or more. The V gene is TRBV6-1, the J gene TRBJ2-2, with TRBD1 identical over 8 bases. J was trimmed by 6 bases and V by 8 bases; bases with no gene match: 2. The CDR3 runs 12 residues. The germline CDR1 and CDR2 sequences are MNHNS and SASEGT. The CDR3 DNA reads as TGTGCCAGCGGACAGGGAGCCGGGGAGCTGTTTTTT. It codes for CASGQGAGELFF.

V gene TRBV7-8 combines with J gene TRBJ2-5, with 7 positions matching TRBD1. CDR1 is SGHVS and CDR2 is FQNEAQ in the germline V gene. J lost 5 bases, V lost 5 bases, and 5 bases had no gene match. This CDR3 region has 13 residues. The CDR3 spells CASSRDSVETQYF. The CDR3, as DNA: TGTGCCAGCAGCCGGGACAGCGTGGAGACCCAGTACTTC.

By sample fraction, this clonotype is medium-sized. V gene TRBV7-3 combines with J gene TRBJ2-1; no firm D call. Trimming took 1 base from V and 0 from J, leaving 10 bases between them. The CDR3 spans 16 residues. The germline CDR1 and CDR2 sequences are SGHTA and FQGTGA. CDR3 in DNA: TGTGCCAGCAGCTTAAGCGCGGATAGCTCCTACAATGAGCAGTTCTTC. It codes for CASSLSADSSYNEQFF.

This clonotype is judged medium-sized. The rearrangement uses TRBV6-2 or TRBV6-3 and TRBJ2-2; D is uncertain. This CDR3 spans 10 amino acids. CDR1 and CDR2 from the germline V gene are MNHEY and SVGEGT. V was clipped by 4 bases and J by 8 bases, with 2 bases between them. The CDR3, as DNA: TGTGCCAGCAGTTGGGGGGAGCTGTTTTTT. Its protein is CASSWGELFF.

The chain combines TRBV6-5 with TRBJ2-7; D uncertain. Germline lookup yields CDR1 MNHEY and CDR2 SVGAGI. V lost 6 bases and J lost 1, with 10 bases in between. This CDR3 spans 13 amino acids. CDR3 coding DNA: TGTGCCAGCAGCCCCCCATTTTCCTACGAGCAGTACTTC. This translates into CASSPPFSYEQYF.

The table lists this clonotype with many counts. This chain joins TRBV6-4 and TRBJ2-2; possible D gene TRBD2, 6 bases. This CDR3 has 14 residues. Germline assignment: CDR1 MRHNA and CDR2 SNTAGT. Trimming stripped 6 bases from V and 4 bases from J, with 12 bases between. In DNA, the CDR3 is TGTGCCAGCAGAACCCTCGGGGGCACCGGGGAGCTGTTTTTT. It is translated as CASRTLGGTGELFF.

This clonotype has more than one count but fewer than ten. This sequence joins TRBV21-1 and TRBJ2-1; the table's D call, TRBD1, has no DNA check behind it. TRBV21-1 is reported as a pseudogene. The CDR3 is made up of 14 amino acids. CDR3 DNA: TGTGCCAGCAGCCAGAGGAACAGGTCCTGTGAGCAGTTCTTC. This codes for CASSQRNRSCEQFF.

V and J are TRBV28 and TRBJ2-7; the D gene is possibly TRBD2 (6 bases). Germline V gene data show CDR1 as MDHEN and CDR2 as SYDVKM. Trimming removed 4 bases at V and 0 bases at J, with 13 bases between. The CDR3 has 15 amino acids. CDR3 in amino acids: CASSSLSGTSYEQYF. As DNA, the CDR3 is TGTGCCAGCAGTTCCCTTAGCGGCACCTCCTACGAGCAGTACTTC.

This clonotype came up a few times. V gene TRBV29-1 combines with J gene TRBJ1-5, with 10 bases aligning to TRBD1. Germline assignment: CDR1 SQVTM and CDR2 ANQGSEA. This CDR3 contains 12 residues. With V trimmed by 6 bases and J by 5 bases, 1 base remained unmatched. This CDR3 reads CSVGTGDQPQHF. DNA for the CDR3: TGCAGCGTAGGGACAGGGGATCAGCCCCAGCATTTT.

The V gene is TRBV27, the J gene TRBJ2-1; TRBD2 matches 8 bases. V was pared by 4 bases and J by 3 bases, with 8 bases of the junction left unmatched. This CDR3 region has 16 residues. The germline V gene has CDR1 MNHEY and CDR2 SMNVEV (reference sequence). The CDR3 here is CASSSALAEFYNEQFF. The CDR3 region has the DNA TGTGCCAGCAGTTCCGCACTAGCGGAATTCTACAATGAGCAGTTCTTC.

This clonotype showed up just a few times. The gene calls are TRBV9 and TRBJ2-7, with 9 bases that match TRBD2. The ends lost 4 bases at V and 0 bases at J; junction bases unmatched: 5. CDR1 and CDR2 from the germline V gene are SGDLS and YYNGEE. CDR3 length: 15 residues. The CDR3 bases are TGTGCCAGCAGCCCCCGGACTAGCGCCTCCTACGAGCAGTACTTC. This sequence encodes CASSPRTSASYEQYF.

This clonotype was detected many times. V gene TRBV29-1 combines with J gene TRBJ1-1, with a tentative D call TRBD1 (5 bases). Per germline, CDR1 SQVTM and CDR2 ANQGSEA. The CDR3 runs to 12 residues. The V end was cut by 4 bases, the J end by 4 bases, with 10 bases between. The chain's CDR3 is CSVGRTSTEAFF. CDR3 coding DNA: TGCAGCGTTGGCCGGACAAGCACTGAAGCTTTCTTT.

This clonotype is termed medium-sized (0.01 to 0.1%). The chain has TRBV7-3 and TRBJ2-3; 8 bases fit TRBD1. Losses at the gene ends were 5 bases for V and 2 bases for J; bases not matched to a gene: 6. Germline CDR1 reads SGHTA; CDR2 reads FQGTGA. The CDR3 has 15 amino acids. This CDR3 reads CASSIGQGDTDTQYF. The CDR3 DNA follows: TGTGCCAGCAGCATCGGACAGGGCGACACAGATACGCAGTATTTT.

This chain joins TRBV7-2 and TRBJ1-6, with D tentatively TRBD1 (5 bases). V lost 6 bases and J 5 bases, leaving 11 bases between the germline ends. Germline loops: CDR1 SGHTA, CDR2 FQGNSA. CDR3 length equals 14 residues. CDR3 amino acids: CASRWRGDNSPLHF. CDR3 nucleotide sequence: TGTGCCAGCAGGTGGAGAGGGGATAATTCACCCCTCCACTTT.

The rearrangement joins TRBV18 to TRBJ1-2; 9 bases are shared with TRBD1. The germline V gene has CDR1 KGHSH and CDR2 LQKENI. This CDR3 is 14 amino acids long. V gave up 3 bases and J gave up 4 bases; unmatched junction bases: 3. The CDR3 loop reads CASSPGQGGYGYTF. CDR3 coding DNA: TGTGCCAGCTCACCGGGACAGGGTGGCTATGGCTACACCTTC.

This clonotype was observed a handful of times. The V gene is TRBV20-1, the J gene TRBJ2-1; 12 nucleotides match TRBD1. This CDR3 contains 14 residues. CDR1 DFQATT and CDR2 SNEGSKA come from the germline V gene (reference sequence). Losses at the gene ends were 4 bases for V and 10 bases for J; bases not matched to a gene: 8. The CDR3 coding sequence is TGCAGTGCTAACCGGGACAGGGGGCGCGGGGAGCAGTTCTTC. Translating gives CSANRDRGRGEQFF.

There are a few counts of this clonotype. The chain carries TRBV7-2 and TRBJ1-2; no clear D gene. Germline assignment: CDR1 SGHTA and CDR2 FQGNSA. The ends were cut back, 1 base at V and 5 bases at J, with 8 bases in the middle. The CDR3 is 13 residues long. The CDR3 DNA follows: TGTGCCAGCAGCTTAGGAGCTTTTTATGGCTACACCTTC. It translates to CASSLGAFYGYTF. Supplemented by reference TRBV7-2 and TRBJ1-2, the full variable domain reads GAGVSQSPSNKVTEKGKDVELRCDPISGHTALYWYRQSLGQGLEFLIYFQGNSAPDKSGLPSDRFSAERTGGSVSTLTIQRTQQEDSAVYLCASSLGAFYGYTFGSGTRLTVV.

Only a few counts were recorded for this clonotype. As DNA, the CDR3 is TGTGCCAGCAGGCGGTCGGGACAGGGGAACGAAAAACTGTTTTTT. This translates into CASRRSGQGNEKLFF. The chain has TRBV12-3 or TRBV12-4 and TRBJ1-4; 10 bases agree with TRBD1. The CDR3 is 15 residues long. Trimming took 6 bases from V and 8 from J; bases not matched to a gene: 9.

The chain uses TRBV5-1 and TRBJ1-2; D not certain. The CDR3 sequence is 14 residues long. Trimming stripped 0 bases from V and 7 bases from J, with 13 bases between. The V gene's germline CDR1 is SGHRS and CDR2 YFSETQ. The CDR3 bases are TGCGCCAGCAGCTTGGCCCCGAACATATCTGGCTACACCTTC. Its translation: CASSLAPNISGYTF. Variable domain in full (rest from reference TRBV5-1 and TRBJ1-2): KAGVTQTPRYLIKTRGQQVTLSCSPISGHRSVSWYQQTPGQGLQFLFEYFSETQRNKGNFPGRFSGRQFSNSRSEMNVSTLELGDSALYLCASSLAPNISGYTFGSGTRLTVV.

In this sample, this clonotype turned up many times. The CDR3 protein is CASTPAGGQETQYF. DNA of the CDR3: TGTGCCAGTACCCCAGCGGGAGGCCAAGAGACCCAGTACTTC. V gene TRBV19 combines with J gene TRBJ2-5; 9 positions agree with TRBD2. The germline V gene has CDR1 LNHDA and CDR2 SQIVND (reference sequence). CDR3 length: 14 amino acids. The V segment lost 7 bases and the J segment 1 base; nucleotides outside the gene matches: 4. The full variable domain, completed using reference TRBV19 and TRBJ2-5, is DGGITQSPKYLFRKEGQNVTLSCEQNLNHDAMYWYRQDPGQGLRLIYYSQIVNDFQKGDIAEGYSVSREKKESFPLTVTSAQKNPTAFYLCASTPAGGQETQYFGPGTRLLVL.

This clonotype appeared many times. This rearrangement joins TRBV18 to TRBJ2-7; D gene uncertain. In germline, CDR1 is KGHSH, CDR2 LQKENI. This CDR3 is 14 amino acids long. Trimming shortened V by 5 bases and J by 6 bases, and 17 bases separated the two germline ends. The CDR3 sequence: CASSTADGLGEQYF. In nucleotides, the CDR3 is TGTGCCAGCTCAACTGCGGACGGGTTGGGCGAGCAGTACTTC.

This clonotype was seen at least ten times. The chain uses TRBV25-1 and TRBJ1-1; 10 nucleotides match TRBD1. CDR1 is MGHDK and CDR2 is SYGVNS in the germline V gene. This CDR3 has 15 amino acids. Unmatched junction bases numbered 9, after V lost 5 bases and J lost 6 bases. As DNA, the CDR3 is TGTGCCAGCAGTTCTTGGGACAGGGGAAATTCTGAAGCTTTCTTT. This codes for CASSSWDRGNSEAFF.

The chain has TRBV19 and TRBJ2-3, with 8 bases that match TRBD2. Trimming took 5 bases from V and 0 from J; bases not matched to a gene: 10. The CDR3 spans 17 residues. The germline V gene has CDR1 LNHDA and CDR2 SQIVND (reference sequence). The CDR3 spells CASSLDGRAASTDTQYF. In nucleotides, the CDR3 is TGTGCCAGTAGTTTGGACGGGAGGGCGGCTAGCACAGATACGCAGTATTTT.

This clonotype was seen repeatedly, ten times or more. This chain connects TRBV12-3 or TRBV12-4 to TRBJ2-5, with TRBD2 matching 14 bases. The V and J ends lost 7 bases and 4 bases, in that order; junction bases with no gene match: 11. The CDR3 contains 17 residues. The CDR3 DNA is TGTGCCAGCACCTTACTTGGACTAGCGGGAGGAGGAGAGACCCAGTACTTC. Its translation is CASTLLGLAGGGETQYF.

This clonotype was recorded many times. CDR3 amino acids: CASSPSWGRTHQPQHF. In DNA form, the CDR3 reads TGTGCCAGCAGTCCGTCCTGGGGGCGCACCCACCAGCCCCAGCATTTT. J is TRBJ1-5 and V is TRBV27, with a possible D match to TRBD1 (6 bases). The germline V and J ends were trimmed by 5 bases and 7 bases, with 21 bases remaining between them. This CDR3 is 16 amino acids long. Germline CDR1 and CDR2: MNHEY and SMNVEV (reference sequence).